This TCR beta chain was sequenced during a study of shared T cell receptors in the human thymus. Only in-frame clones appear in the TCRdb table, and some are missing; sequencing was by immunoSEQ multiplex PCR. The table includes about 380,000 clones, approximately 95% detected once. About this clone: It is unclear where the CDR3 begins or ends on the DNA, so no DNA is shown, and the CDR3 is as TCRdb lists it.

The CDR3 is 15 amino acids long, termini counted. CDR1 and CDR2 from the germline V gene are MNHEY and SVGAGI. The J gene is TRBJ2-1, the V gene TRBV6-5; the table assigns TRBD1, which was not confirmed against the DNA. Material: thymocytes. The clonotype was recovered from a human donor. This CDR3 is CASSSGQGNYNEQFF.